This T cell receptor beta chain was obtained from a study of T cell responses to AZD1222 COVID-19 vaccine. Study results and limitations: Spike-spanning, vaccine-associated CD4 TCRs were dominant at 160-218 and 743-854.

The germline CDR1 and CDR2 sequences are MNHEY and SMNVEV (reference sequence). Trimming took 8 bases from V and 2 from J; bases not matched to a gene: 1. The CDR3 runs 13 residues. For this clone: Its target is not known.

Assay used: immunoSEQ multiplex PCR; TCRdb lists only in-frame clones, some missing. The data hold tens of thousands of clones, with around nine tenths observed a single time. The receptor's source is an adult who received the AZD1222 COVID-19 vaccine. Sample: peripheral blood, taken 28 days after the second AZD1222 dose. The genes are TRBV27 and TRBJ1-3; 9 bases are shared with TRBD1. CDR3 residues: CASGDRAGNTIYF. The CDR3 DNA sequence: TGTGCCAGCGGGGACAGGGCTGGAAACACCATATATTTT.